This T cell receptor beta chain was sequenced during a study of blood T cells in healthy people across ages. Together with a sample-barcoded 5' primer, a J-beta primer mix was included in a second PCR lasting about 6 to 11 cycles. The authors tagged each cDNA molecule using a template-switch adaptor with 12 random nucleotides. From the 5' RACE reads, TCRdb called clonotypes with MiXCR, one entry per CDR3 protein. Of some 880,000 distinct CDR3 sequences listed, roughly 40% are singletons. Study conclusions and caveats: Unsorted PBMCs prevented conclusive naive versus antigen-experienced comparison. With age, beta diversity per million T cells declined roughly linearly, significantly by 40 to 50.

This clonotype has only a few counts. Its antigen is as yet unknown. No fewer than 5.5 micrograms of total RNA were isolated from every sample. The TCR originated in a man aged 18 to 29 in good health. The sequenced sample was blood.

CDR3 sequence: CASSGSTGAPSGANVLTF. The CDR3 DNA reads TGTGCCAGCAGTGGTTCAACAGGGGCTCCCTCTGGGGCCAACGTCCTGACTTTC. The chain uses TRBV2 and TRBJ2-6, with 7 bases lining up with TRBD1. In germline, CDR1 is SNHLY, CDR2 FYNNEI. This CDR3 region has 18 residues. J was trimmed by 0 bases and V by 4 bases; bases with no gene match: 9.